One and the same sample provided the 13 T cell receptor beta chains below, sequenced in a study of blood T cells in healthy people across ages. Alongside a J-beta primer mix, a sample-barcoded 5' primer served in a second PCR lasting roughly 6 to 11 cycles. TCRdb called the 5' RACE reads again in MiXCR, with one record for every CDR3 protein. This repertoire shows some 690,000 distinct CDR3 sequences, 22% found once; its top ten account for under 25%. The specimen sequenced was blood. These receptors were obtained from a man aged 70 or older in good health.

The chain carries TRBV4-1 and TRBJ2-4; weak D call: TRBD2 (5 bases). The CDR3 spans 15 residues. The germline V gene has CDR1 MGHRA and CDR2 YSYEKL. The V end was cut by 0 bases, the J end by 6 bases, with 12 bases between. The CDR3 DNA follows: TGCGCCAGCAGCCAAGATCGGAACCGGGGAAACATTCAGTACTTC. This gives the protein CASSQDRNRGNIQYF.

The chain joins TRBV7-9 to TRBJ2-7, with a weak D call TRBD2 (6 bases). The CDR3 contains 15 residues. CDR1 and CDR2 from the germline V gene are SEHNR and FQNEAQ (reference sequence). Trimming removed 5 bases at V and 2 bases at J, with 16 bases between. CDR3 coding DNA: TGTGCCAGCAGCCCCGGGGGAGGCCGAACCTACGAGCAGTACTTC. It codes for CASSPGGGRTYEQYF. Full variable domain (outside the CDR3, taken from reference TRBV7-9 and TRBJ2-7): DTGVSQNPRHKITKRGQNVTFRCDPISEHNRLYWYRQTLGQGPEFLTYFQNEAQLEKSRLLSDRFSAERPKGSFSTLEIQRTEQGDSAMYLCASSPGGGRTYEQYFGPGTRLTVT.

V usage is TRBV24-1 and J usage is TRBJ2-3; D gene ambiguous. With 3 bases removed from V and 7 bases from J, the gap between germline ends came to 16 bases. The length of the CDR3 is 15 residues. From germline, CDR1 is KGHDR and CDR2 SFDVKD. In DNA, the CDR3 is TGTGCCACCAGTGATCCGGACCCCCGCTGGAATACGCAGTATTTT. Protein: CATSDPDPRWNTQYF.

This rearrangement joins TRBV28 to TRBJ2-7; no definite D call. V lost 6 bases, J lost 3 bases, and 9 bases lay in between. The CDR3 runs 12 residues. Germline-derived CDR1 and CDR2 are MDHEN and SYDVKM. DNA of the CDR3: TGTGCCAGCAGGCCCGCCGGCTACGAGCAGTACTTC. Amino acids: CASRPAGYEQYF. The full variable domain, with the rest looked up from reference TRBV28 and TRBJ2-7, is DVKVTQSSRYLVKRTGEKVFLECVQDMDHENMFWYRQDPGLGLRLIYFSYDVKMKEKGDIPEGYSVSREKKERFSLILESASTNQTSMYLCASRPAGYEQYFGPGTRLTVT.

The gene calls are TRBV7-8 and TRBJ2-5, with TRBD2 as a possible D gene (5 bases). The DNA matches TRBJ2-1 better at its end, which makes the J call doubtful. Per germline, CDR1 SGHVS and CDR2 FQNEAQ. The length of the CDR3 is 12 residues. This CDR3 reads CASSLVSDEQFF. CDR3 DNA sequence: TGTGCCAGCAGCTTAGTTAGCGATGAGCAGTTCTTC.

This rearrangement joins TRBV20-1 to TRBJ2-6, with D perhaps matching TRBD1 (6 bases). The CDR3 has 15 amino acids. Germline V lookup: CDR1 DFQATT, CDR2 SNEGSKA (reference sequence). The V end was cut by 5 bases, the J end by 0 bases, with 11 bases between. CDR3: CSARTGNSGANVLTF. The CDR3 DNA reads TGCAGTGCTCGCACAGGGAACTCTGGGGCCAACGTCCTGACTTTC.

This clonotype was detected a few times. This chain uses TRBV15 with TRBJ2-1, with 9 bases fitting TRBD2. In germline, CDR1 is LNHNV, CDR2 YYDKDF (reference sequence). J was trimmed by 6 bases and V by 5 bases; bases with no gene match: 8. This CDR3 spans 15 amino acids. The CDR3 sequence is CATSPGLAGLNEQFF. DNA of the CDR3: TGTGCCACCAGCCCAGGGCTAGCGGGGCTCAATGAGCAGTTCTTC.

This chain joins TRBV28 and TRBJ2-1, with 7 nucleotides matching TRBD1. Germline CDR1 is MDHEN and CDR2 is SYDVKM. This CDR3 spans 15 amino acids. V lost 6 bases to trimming and J lost 4 bases; unmatched junction nucleotides: 9. CDR3 residues: CASSPTGSAYNEQFF. The CDR3 DNA reads TGTGCCAGCAGCCCGACAGGGTCGGCATACAATGAGCAGTTCTTC.

This clonotype came up once. This chain connects TRBV5-6 to TRBJ2-1; 14 bases match TRBD2. This CDR3 is built from 16 residues. V was clipped by 3 bases and J by 9 bases; unmatched bases: 8. Germline V gives CDR1 SGHDT, CDR2 YYEEEE. CDR3 protein: CASSSPGLAGVVEQFF. The CDR3 bases are TGTGCCAGCAGCTCACCGGGACTAGCGGGAGTCGTTGAGCAGTTCTTC.

The chain carries TRBV5-1 and TRBJ2-1, with TRBD2 matching 10 bases. The CDR3 runs 15 residues. V was pared by 0 bases and J by 6 bases, with 3 bases of the junction left unmatched. CDR1 and CDR2 (germline): SGHRS, YFSETQ. CDR3 in amino acids: CASSLGSGGVNEQFF. The CDR3 DNA sequence: TGCGCCAGCAGCTTGGGAAGCGGGGGGGTCAATGAGCAGTTCTTC. Together with reference TRBV5-1 and TRBJ2-1, the CDR3 gives the full variable domain: KAGVTQTPRYLIKTRGQQVTLSCSPISGHRSVSWYQQTPGQGLQFLFEYFSETQRNKGNFPGRFSGRQFSNSRSEMNVSTLELGDSALYLCASSLGSGGVNEQFFGPGTRLTVL.

In this sample, this clonotype turned up a few times. DNA of the CDR3: TGTGCCAGCAGCCCTCCTCGACAGGGTAATTCACCCCTCCACTTT. Encoded protein: CASSPPRQGNSPLHF. This chain uses TRBV28 with TRBJ1-6; TRBD1 matches at 7 bases. V shed 6 bases, J shed 6 bases, and the junction held 8 bases outside the gene matches. The CDR3 is 15 amino acids. Per the germline V gene, CDR1 is MDHEN and CDR2 is SYDVKM.

The chain carries TRBV12-3 or TRBV12-4 and TRBJ1-1; D unresolved. V lost 1 base and J lost 10, with 7 bases in between. This CDR3 is 11 amino acids long. Here the CDR3 reads CASSLGLGAFF. DNA for the CDR3: TGTGCCAGCAGTTTAGGTCTGGGAGCTTTCTTT.

The chain couples TRBV6-2 or TRBV6-3 to TRBJ2-1; no reliable D call. V was pared by 8 bases and J by 5 bases, with 13 bases between. This CDR3 has 13 residues. Germline V gene sequence: CDR1 MNHEY, CDR2 SVGEGT. The CDR3 region is CASEPRSHNEQFF. CDR3 nucleotide sequence: TGTGCCAGCGAGCCCCGGTCCCACAATGAGCAGTTCTTC.